These 20 T cell receptor beta chains originate from one sample sequenced in a study of blood T cell repertoires in COVID-19. Profiling relied on immunoSEQ multiplex PCR, and the TCRdb table lists in-frame clones only, not all of them. The table records roughly 150,000 clones, 70% to 85% of them present only once. The specimen was peripheral blood. The source of these receptors is a woman aged 50 to 60 in a cohort sampled during active or convalescent COVID-19.

J is TRBJ1-5 and V is TRBV7-2, with D maybe TRBD1 (6 bases). This CDR3 region has 13 residues. V lost 5 bases, J lost 6 bases, and 11 bases lay in between. The germline V gene encodes CDR1 SGHTA and CDR2 FQGNSA. The CDR3: CASSLSRGQPQHF. As DNA, the CDR3 is TGTGCCAGCAGCCTATCCAGGGGTCAGCCCCAGCATTTT.

DNA of the CDR3: TGTGCCAGCAGCTTGGGACATCCGACCGGGGAGCTGTTTTTT. It is translated as CASSLGHPTGELFF. The chain combines TRBV5-6 with TRBJ2-2; D unresolved. Germline V gives CDR1 SGHDT, CDR2 YYEEEE. CDR3 length equals 14 residues. V shed 0 bases and J shed 5 bases, with 8 bases lying between them.

This clone has a handful of counts. The chain has TRBV4-2 and TRBJ2-3; D is perhaps TRBD2 (6 bases). V shed 1 base and J shed 1 base, with 12 bases lying between them. The CDR3 covers 16 residues. The germline V gene encodes CDR1 LGHNA and CDR2 YNFKEQ. The CDR3 sequence: CASSQGSGGGTDTQYF. For the CDR3, the DNA is TGTGCCAGCAGCCAAGGGAGCGGCGGGGGCACAGATACGCAGTATTTT.

The chain has TRBV28 and TRBJ1-1; 7 bases are a match to TRBD1. With 3 bases clipped from V and 8 bases from J, the junction kept 3 bases outside the gene matches. Germline CDR1 MDHEN, CDR2 SYDVKM. The CDR3 is 12 residues long. This CDR3 reads CASSFQDREAFF. The CDR3 DNA follows: TGTGCCAGCAGTTTCCAGGACAGGGAAGCTTTCTTT.

This clone appeared once. This chain joins TRBV2 and TRBJ1-6; tentatively, D is TRBD1 (5 bases). Trimming left V 2 bases short and J 6 bases short, with 5 bases between. The CDR3 totals 13 residues. CDR1 and CDR2 from the germline V gene are SNHLY and FYNNEI. The CDR3 loop is CASSEQGNSPLHF. In DNA, the CDR3 is TGTGCCAGCAGTGAACAGGGTAATTCACCCCTCCACTTT.

This clone has a handful of counts. The chain employs TRBV10-3 and TRBJ2-2; TRBD2 might be the D (7 bases). Germline-derived CDR1 and CDR2 are ENHRY and SYGVKD. The CDR3 runs to 13 residues. V lost 9 bases, J lost 4 bases, and 12 bases lay in between. The CDR3 here is CAMNREGTGELFF. CDR3 DNA sequence: TGTGCCATGAACAGGGAGGGCACCGGGGAGCTGTTTTTT.

The V and J genes are TRBV12-3 or TRBV12-4 and TRBJ2-1, with D tentatively TRBD1 (6 bases). The CDR3 extends over 12 amino acids. V gave up 5 bases and J gave up 9 bases, with 11 bases separating them. The CDR3 spells CASSIQGIEQFF. CDR3 sequence (DNA): TGTGCCAGCAGTATACAGGGAATTGAGCAGTTCTTC.

Judged by abundance, this clone is medium-sized. V usage is TRBV12-2 and J usage is TRBJ2-7; the table's D call, TRBD2, has no DNA check behind it. TRBV12-2 is recorded as a pseudogene. The length of the CDR3 is 14 residues. This chain's CDR3 is CASRLGLADYEQYF. The CDR3 coding sequence is TGTGCAAGTCGCCTTGGACTAGCGGATTACGAGCAGTACTTC.

This clone occurred a few times. CDR3 bases: TGTGCCAGCAGCCTCAGAAGGGGCTCTGGAAACACCATATATTTT. Protein: CASSLRRGSGNTIYF. The chain links TRBV21-1 to TRBJ1-3; the DNA was not compared with TRBD1, the D call given in the table. TRBV21-1 is a pseudogene. The CDR3 spans 15 residues.

V and J are TRBV15 and TRBJ2-1; 8 bases line up with TRBD1. Germline V CDR1 and CDR2: LNHNV, YYDKDF (reference sequence). This CDR3 comprises 16 residues. V gave up 1 base and J gave up 5 bases; unmatched junction bases: 7. The CDR3: CATSRARTGLDNEQFF. The CDR3 DNA sequence: TGTGCCACCAGCAGAGCACGGACAGGGTTGGACAATGAGCAGTTCTTC.

The J gene is TRBJ1-3, the V gene TRBV4-1; no clear D gene. Germline CDR1 reads MGHRA; CDR2 reads YSYEKL. Trimming removed 4 bases at V and 2 bases at J, with 18 bases between. The CDR3 length is 17 residues. The CDR3 reads CASSRLHSVLAGNTIYF. For the CDR3, the DNA is TGCGCCAGCAGCCGATTACATTCGGTCCTAGCTGGAAACACCATATATTTT.

The chain couples TRBV11-2 to TRBJ2-7, with D maybe TRBD2 (6 bases). The CDR3 extends over 14 amino acids. Germline lookup yields CDR1 SGHAT and CDR2 FQNNGV. Deletions cut 4 bases from V and 2 bases from J, with 12 bases between. The CDR3 DNA follows: TGTGCCAGCAGCTCGGGAGCTATCGCCTACGAGCAGTACTTC. This gives the protein CASSSGAIAYEQYF. Based on the CDR3 plus reference TRBV11-2 and TRBJ2-7, the full variable domain is EAGVAQSPRYKIIEKRQSVAFWCNPISGHATLYWYQQILGQGPKLLIQFQNNGVVDDSQLPKDRFSAERLKGVDSTLKIQPAKLEDSAVYLCASSSGAIAYEQYFGPGTRLTVT.

This chain joins TRBV7-2 and TRBJ1-2; 7 bases line up with TRBD1. The CDR3 totals 15 residues. The germline V gene encodes CDR1 SGHTA and CDR2 FQGNSA. J was trimmed by 4 bases and V by 5 bases; bases with no gene match: 10. The CDR3 reads CASSTPPGQFYGYTF. The CDR3 region has the DNA TGTGCCAGCAGCACCCCTCCGGGACAGTTCTATGGCTACACCTTC.

The gene calls are TRBV5-1 and TRBJ1-1; D is undetermined. Germline lookup yields CDR1 SGHRS and CDR2 YFSETQ. The CDR3 sequence is 15 residues long. V lost 0 bases, J lost 1 base, and 10 bases lay in between. CDR3 protein: CASSLVPTENTEAFF. The CDR3 coding sequence is TGCGCCAGCAGCTTGGTCCCTACAGAGAACACTGAAGCTTTCTTT.

The V gene is TRBV5-1, the J gene TRBJ1-6, with 8 positions matching TRBD1. J was trimmed by 8 bases and V by 4 bases; bases with no gene match: 5. Germline V lookup: CDR1 SGHRS, CDR2 YFSETQ. The CDR3 contains 14 residues. The CDR3 loop is CASSGQGSYSPLHF. DNA for the CDR3: TGCGCCAGCAGCGGACAGGGATCATATTCACCCCTCCACTTT.

The V call is TRBV30, the J call TRBJ1-4; no clear D. The CDR3 is made up of 14 amino acids. Trimming took off 0 bases at V and 5 bases at J, with 10 bases between the two ends. Germline CDR1 GTSNPN, CDR2 SVGIG (reference sequence). The CDR3 DNA reads as TGTGCCTGGAGTGTACGCGGGAACAATGAAAAACTGTTTTTT. Translation: CAWSVRGNNEKLFF.

This clone has more than one count but fewer than ten. V and J are TRBV19 and TRBJ2-3, with TRBD2 identical over 7 bases. The germline CDR1 and CDR2 sequences are LNHDA and SQIVND (reference sequence). Trimming at V came to 7 bases and at J to 0 bases, leaving 7 bases not matched to a gene. CDR3 size: 15 residues. The CDR3 nucleotides read TGTGCCAGTAAACGTCGGCGGGGGAGCACAGATACGCAGTATTTT. Its translation is CASKRRRGSTDTQYF.

This rearrangement joins TRBV6-1 to TRBJ1-5; 10 bases agree with TRBD1. Unmatched junction bases numbered 12, after V lost 1 base and J lost 0 bases. This CDR3 region has 20 residues. Germline CDR1 and CDR2: MNHNS and SASEGT. The CDR3 is CASSEVRGQGYRRSNQPQHF. Written as DNA, the CDR3 is TGTGCCAGCAGTGAAGTGAGGGGACAGGGGTACAGACGTAGCAATCAGCCCCAGCATTTT.

The V gene is TRBV19, the J gene TRBJ1-5; unclear D gene. Per germline, CDR1 LNHDA and CDR2 SQIVND (reference sequence). The length of the CDR3 is 12 residues. V was cut by 0 bases and J by 9 bases, with 6 bases left in between. The CDR3 here is CASSIDLGPQHF. In nucleotides, the CDR3 is TGTGCCAGTAGTATAGATCTCGGGCCCCAGCATTTT.

The CDR3 loop reads CASRRTGDSGNTIYF. CDR3 nucleotide sequence: TGTGCCAGTAGGCGGACAGGCGACTCTGGAAACACCATATATTTT. The chain has TRBV6-5 and TRBJ1-3; TRBD1 aligns across 7 bases. Losses at the gene ends were 9 bases for V and 0 bases for J; bases not matched to a gene: 8. CDR1 MNHEY and CDR2 SVGAGI come from the germline V gene. The CDR3 length is 15 residues.